This T cell receptor (beta chain) comes out of a study of T cell responses to AZD1222 COVID-19 vaccine. Study as a whole: The analysis combined second doses at about 4 or about 12 weeks.

Here immunoSEQ multiplex PCR was the method, and the copy in TCRdb shows in-frame clones only, minus some. This repertoire shows approximately 120,000 clones, about 90% found once; its top ten account for approximately 1%. Turning to this clone: The antigen remains undetermined.

The study's findings and limits: Increases in Spike-specific TCR breadth and depth were seen after two AZD1222 doses. In the spike-specific TCR repertoire, nearly half reportedly target unmutated variant regions.

With V trimmed by 0 bases and J by 5 bases, 5 bases remained unmatched. Germline values: CDR1 MNHNY, CDR2 SVGAGI (reference sequence). CDR3 length equals 15 residues. This TCR was recovered from an adult in good health. The chain combines TRBV6-6 with TRBJ2-7; 9 nucleotides line up with TRBD1. Sample: peripheral blood, taken on day 0 of AZD1222 vaccination. The CDR3 DNA reads as TGTGCCAGCAGTTACTCGGGGACAGGGACCGACGAGCAGTACTTC. Its protein is CASSYSGTGTDEQYF.